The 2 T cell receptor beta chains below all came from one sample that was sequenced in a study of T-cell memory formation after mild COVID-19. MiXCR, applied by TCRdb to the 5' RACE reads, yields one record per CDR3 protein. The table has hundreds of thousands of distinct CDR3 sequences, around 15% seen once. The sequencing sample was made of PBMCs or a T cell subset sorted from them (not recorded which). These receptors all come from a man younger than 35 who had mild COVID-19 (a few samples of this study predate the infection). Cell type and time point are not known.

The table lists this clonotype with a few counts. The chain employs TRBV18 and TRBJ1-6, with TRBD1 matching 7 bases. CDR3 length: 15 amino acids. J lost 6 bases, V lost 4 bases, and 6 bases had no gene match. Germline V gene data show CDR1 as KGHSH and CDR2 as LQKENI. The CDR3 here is CASSQTGTGNSPLHF. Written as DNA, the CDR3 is TGTGCCAGCTCACAGACAGGGACGGGTAATTCACCCCTCCACTTT.

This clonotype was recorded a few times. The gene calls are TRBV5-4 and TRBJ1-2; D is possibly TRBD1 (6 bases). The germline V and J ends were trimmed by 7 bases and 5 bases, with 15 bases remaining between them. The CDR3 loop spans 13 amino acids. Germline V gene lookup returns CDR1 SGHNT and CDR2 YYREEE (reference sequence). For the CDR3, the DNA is TGTGCCAGCGGCTCGGACAGCCAATATGGCTACACCTTC. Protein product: CASGSDSQYGYTF.